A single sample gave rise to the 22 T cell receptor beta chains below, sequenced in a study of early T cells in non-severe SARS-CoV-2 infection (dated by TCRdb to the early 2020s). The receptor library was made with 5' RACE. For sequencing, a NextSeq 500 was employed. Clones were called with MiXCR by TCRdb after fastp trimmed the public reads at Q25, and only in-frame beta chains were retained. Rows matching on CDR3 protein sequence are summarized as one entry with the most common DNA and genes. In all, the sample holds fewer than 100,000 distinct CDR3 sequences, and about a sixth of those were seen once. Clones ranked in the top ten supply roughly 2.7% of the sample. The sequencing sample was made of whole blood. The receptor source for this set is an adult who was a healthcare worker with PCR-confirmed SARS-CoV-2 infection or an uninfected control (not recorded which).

The CDR3 DNA reads TGTGCCAGCAGCTCCCGTCGGACAGGCTATAATTCACCCCTCCACTTT. As protein: CASSSRRTGYNSPLHF. V usage is TRBV11-3 and J usage is TRBJ1-6; 7 bases map to TRBD1. The CDR3 covers 16 residues. Trimming took 4 bases from V and 3 from J; bases not matched to a gene: 6. CDR1 and CDR2 (germline): SGHNT, YENEEA.

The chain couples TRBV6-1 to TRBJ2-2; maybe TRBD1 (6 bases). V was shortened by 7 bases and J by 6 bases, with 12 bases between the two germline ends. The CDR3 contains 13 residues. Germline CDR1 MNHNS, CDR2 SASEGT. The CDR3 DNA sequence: TGTGCCAGCAATAACAGGGCAGCCGGGGAGCTGTTTTTT. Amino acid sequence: CASNNRAAGELFF.

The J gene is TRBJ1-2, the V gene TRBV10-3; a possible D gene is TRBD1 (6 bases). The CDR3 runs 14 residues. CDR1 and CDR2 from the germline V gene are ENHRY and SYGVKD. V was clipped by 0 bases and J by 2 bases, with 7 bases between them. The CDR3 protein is CAISESGANYGYTF. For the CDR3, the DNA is TGTGCCATCAGTGAGTCGGGGGCAAACTATGGCTACACCTTC.

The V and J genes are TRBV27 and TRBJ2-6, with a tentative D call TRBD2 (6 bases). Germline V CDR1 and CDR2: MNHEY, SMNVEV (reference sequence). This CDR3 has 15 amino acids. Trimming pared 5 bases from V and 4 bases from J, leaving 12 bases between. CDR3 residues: CASSPGGTGANVLTF. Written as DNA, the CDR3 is TGTGCCAGCAGTCCCGGCGGGACGGGGGCCAACGTCCTGACTTTC.

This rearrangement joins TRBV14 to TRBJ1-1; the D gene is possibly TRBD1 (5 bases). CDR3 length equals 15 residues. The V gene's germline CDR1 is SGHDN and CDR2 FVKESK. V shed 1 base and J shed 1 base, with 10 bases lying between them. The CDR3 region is CASSQGAGTNTEAFF. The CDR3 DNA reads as TGTGCCAGCAGCCAAGGGGCAGGGACGAACACTGAAGCTTTCTTT.

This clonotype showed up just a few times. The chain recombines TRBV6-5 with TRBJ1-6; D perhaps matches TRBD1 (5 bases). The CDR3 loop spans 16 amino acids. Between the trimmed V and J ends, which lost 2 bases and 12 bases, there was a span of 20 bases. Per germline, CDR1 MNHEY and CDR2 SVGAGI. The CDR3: CASSYGIGHSGGPLHF. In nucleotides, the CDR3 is TGTGCCAGCAGTTACGGCATAGGACATAGCGGAGGACCCCTCCACTTT.

CDR3 bases: TGTGCCAGCAGCTCACCGGGGGACACTGAAGCTTTCTTT. This sequence encodes CASSSPGDTEAFF. The V gene is TRBV11-1, the J gene TRBJ1-1; the D gene is possibly TRBD1 (5 bases). The CDR3 covers 13 residues. V gave up 4 bases and J gave up 3 bases, with 9 bases separating them. In germline, CDR1 is SGHAT, CDR2 FQDESV (reference sequence).

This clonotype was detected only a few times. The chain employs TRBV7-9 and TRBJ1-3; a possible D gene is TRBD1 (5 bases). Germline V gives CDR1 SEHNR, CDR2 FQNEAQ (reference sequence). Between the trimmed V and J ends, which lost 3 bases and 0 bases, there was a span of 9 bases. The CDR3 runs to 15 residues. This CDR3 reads CASSFQGLSGNTIYF. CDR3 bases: TGTGCCAGCAGCTTCCAGGGACTCTCTGGAAACACCATATATTTT.

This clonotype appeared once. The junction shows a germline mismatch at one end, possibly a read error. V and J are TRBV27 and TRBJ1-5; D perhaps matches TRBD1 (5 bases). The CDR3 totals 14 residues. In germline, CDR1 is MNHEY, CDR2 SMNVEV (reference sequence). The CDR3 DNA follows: TGTGTCAGCAGTTTAGGGCAGGGACTTGGGCCCCAGCATTTT. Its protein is CVSSLGQGLGPQHF.

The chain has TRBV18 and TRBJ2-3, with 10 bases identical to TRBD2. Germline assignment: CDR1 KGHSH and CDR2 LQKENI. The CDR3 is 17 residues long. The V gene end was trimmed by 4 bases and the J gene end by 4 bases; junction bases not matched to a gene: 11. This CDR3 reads CASSQGTATSGADTQYF. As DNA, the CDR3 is TGTGCCAGCTCACAAGGGACGGCAACTAGCGGGGCAGATACGCAGTATTTT.

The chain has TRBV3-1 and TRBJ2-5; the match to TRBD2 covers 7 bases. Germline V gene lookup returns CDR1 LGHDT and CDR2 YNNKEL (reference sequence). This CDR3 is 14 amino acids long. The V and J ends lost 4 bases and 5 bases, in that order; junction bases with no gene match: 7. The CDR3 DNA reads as TGTGCCAGCAGCCTAAGGGAGGGCCCGGAGACCCAGTACTTC. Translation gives CASSLREGPETQYF.

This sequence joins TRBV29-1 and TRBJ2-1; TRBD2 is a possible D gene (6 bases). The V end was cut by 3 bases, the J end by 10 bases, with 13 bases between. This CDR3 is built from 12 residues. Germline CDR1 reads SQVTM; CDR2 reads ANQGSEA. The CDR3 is CSVETGVDEQFF. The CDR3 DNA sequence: TGCAGCGTTGAGACGGGGGTCGACGAGCAGTTCTTC.

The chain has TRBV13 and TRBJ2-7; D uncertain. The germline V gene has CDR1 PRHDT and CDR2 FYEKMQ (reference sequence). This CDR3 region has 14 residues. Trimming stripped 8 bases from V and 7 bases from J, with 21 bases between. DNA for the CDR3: TGTGCCAGCCGCTCCCGAGGTTCCGTGTTTGAGCAGTACTTC. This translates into CASRSRGSVFEQYF.

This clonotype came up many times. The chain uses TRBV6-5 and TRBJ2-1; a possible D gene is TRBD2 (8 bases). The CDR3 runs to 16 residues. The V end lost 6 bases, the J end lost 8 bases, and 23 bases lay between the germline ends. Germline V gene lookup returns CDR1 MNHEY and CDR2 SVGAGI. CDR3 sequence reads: CASRPGLTGGGYEQFF. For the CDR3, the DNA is TGTGCCAGCAGGCCCGGGTTGACGGGAGGGGGCTATGAGCAGTTCTTC.

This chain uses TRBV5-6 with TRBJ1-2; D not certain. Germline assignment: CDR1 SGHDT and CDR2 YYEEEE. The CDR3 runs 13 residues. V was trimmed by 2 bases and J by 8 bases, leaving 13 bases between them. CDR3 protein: CASSFTGREGYTF. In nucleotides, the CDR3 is TGTGCCAGCAGCTTCACGGGGAGGGAGGGCTACACCTTC.

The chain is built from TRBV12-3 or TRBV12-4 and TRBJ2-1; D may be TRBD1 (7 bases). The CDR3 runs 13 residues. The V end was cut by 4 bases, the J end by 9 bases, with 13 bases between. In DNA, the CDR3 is TGTGCCAGCAGTTCTACGCAGGGGGGTGAGCAGTTCTTC. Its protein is CASSSTQGGEQFF.

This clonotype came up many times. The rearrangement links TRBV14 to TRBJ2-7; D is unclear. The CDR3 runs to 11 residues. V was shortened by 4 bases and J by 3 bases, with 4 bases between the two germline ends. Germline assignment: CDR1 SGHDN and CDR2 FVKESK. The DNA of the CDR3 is TGTGCCAGCAGCCTCTTCTACGAGCAGTACTTC. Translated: CASSLFYEQYF.

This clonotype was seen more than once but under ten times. CDR3 nucleotides: TGTGCCAGCAGCCAAATGGCGGTCCAAGAGACCCAGTACTTC. Translated, it gives CASSQMAVQETQYF. The genes are TRBV3-1 and TRBJ2-5; D gene uncertain. Trimming cost V 2 bases and J 1 base, with 8 bases left between them. This CDR3 is built from 14 residues. Germline assignment: CDR1 LGHDT and CDR2 YNNKEL (reference sequence).

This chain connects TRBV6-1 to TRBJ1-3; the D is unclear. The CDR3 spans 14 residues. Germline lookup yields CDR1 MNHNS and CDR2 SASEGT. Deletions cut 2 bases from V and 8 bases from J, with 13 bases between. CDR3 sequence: CASSERNRLDTIYF. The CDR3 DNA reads TGTGCCAGCAGTGAAAGGAACCGATTGGACACCATATATTTT.

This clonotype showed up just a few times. The CDR3 DNA follows: TGTGCCAGCAGTTACTTTCTAGCGGGGGGGTCGAACACCGGGGAGCTGTTTTTT. It codes for CASSYFLAGGSNTGELFF. The chain joins TRBV6-2 or TRBV6-3 to TRBJ2-2; TRBD2 matches 12 bases. The V segment lost 1 base and the J segment 0 bases; nucleotides outside the gene matches: 3. This CDR3 has 18 amino acids. Germline-derived CDR1 and CDR2 are MNHEY and SVGEGT.

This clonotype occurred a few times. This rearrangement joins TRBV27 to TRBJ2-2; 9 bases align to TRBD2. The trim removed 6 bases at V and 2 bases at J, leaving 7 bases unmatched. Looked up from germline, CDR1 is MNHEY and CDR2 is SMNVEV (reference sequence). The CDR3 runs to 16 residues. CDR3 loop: CASSPLTSGNTGELFF. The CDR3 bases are TGTGCCAGCAGCCCACTGACTAGCGGAAACACCGGGGAGCTGTTTTTT.

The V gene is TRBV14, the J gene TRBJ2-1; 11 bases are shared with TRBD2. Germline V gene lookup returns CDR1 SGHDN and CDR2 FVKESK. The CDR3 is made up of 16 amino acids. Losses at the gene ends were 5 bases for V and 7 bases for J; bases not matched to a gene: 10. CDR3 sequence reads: CASSIHGTSGRNEQFF. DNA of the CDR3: TGTGCCAGCAGCATTCACGGGACTAGCGGTAGAAATGAGCAGTTCTTC.